One sample yielded the 11 T cell receptor beta chains listed below, sequenced in a study of molecular identifiers for immune sequencing clone quantification. Using its own MiXCR run on the PCR reads, TCRdb lists one record per CDR3 protein. The data contain hundreds of thousands of distinct CDR3 sequences, about 20% of them singletons. Sequencing was done on a sample of naive CD8+ T cells from blood, with Jurkat cell RNA spiked in. Regarding subset: FACS-sorted CD8+CD4-CCR7+CD45RA+ naive T cells. All receptors derive from a human donor in good health. Some libraries in this study had Jurkat cell RNA spiked in.

In its sample, this clonotype was seen many times. The J gene is TRBJ2-1, the V gene TRBV11-2; unclear D gene. The CDR3 runs to 15 residues. Deletions cut 5 bases from V and 0 bases from J, with 11 bases between. Germline V gene sequence: CDR1 SGHAT, CDR2 FQNNGV. The CDR3 DNA sequence: TGTGCCAGCAGCCCCCCCTATATCTCCTACAATGAGCAGTTCTTC. Amino acids: CASSPPYISYNEQFF.

This clonotype was counted between two and nine times. J is TRBJ2-2 and V is TRBV27, with D possibly being TRBD1 (6 bases). V dropped 0 bases and J dropped 5 bases, with 19 bases sitting between them. The CDR3 runs 18 residues. Germline CDR1 reads MNHEY; CDR2 reads SMNVEV (reference sequence). In DNA form, the CDR3 reads TGTGCCAGCAGTTTATCGGATAACAGGGCGAGATCTACCGGGGAGCTGTTTTTT. Protein sequence: CASSLSDNRARSTGELFF.

This clonotype showed up many times. The chain uses TRBV5-1 and TRBJ1-1; possibly TRBD1 for D (6 bases). Trimming stripped 0 bases from V and 6 bases from J, with 9 bases between. Germline V gene sequence: CDR1 SGHRS, CDR2 YFSETQ. This CDR3 contains 13 residues. The CDR3 loop is CASSLEQGPEAFF. In DNA form, the CDR3 reads TGCGCCAGCAGCTTGGAACAGGGTCCTGAAGCTTTCTTT.

This clonotype has more than one count but fewer than ten. The gene calls are TRBV6-6 and TRBJ2-2, with TRBD2 matching 11 bases. The CDR3 is 19 residues long. Germline CDR1 reads MNHNY; CDR2 reads SVGAGI (reference sequence). Losses at the gene ends were 2 bases for V and 0 bases for J; bases not matched to a gene: 8. CDR3: CASSYRPSGGPSNTGELFF. The CDR3 nucleotides read TGTGCCAGCAGTTACCGGCCTAGCGGGGGGCCCTCGAACACCGGGGAGCTGTTTTTT.

In its sample, this clonotype was seen many times. The rearrangement uses TRBV4-3 and TRBJ2-7; 7 bases match TRBD1. V lost 3 bases to trimming and J lost 3 bases; unmatched junction nucleotides: 14. Per germline, CDR1 LGHNA and CDR2 YSLEER. The CDR3 sequence is 17 residues long. CDR3 in DNA: TGCGCCAGCAGCCACGGCTTTGCAGGGGGTTCGGGCTACGAGCAGTACTTC. Amino acids: CASSHGFAGGSGYEQYF.

This chain connects TRBV5-1 to TRBJ2-1, with D uncertain. Trimming cost V 4 bases and J 0 bases, with 11 bases left between them. The CDR3 is 15 amino acids. CDR1 is SGHRS and CDR2 is YFSETQ in the germline V gene. In DNA form, the CDR3 reads TGCGCCAGCAGCCTGCATCCCCACTCCTACAATGAGCAGTTCTTC. Its protein is CASSLHPHSYNEQFF.

V gene TRBV7-3 combines with J gene TRBJ2-5; TRBD1 matches at 10 bases. V shed 6 bases, J shed 6 bases, and the junction held 10 bases outside the gene matches. Looked up from germline, CDR1 is SGHTA and CDR2 is FQGTGA. CDR3 length: 15 amino acids. This CDR3 reads CASSSVPGQGQTQYF. The CDR3 DNA reads TGTGCCAGCAGTTCAGTCCCGGGACAGGGGCAGACCCAGTACTTC.

This clonotype was recorded at least ten times. The chain employs TRBV6-5 and TRBJ2-1; TRBD2 is a possible D gene (6 bases). V lost 6 bases and J lost 8, with 20 bases in between. Germline CDR1 is MNHEY and CDR2 is SVGAGI. The CDR3 is 15 residues long. CDR3 bases: TGTGCCAGCAGACCCCGGGACTCAAGTTTGCATGAGCAGTTCTTC. Its translation is CASRPRDSSLHEQFF.

This clonotype was picked up many times. The rearrangement links TRBV20-1 to TRBJ2-5; 9 bases agree with TRBD1. The J segment lost 4 bases and the V segment lost 6 bases, leaving 3 bases of the junction unmatched. CDR1 and CDR2 from the germline V gene are DFQATT and SNEGSKA (reference sequence). CDR3 length equals 12 residues. CDR3 in DNA: TGCAGTGCCCTGGGACAGGGAGAGACCCAGTACTTC. This encodes CSALGQGETQYF.

A few counts support this clonotype. This chain links TRBV28 with TRBJ2-2, with no clear D. Germline CDR1 is MDHEN and CDR2 is SYDVKM. The CDR3 is 14 amino acids. Deletions cut 2 bases from V and 4 bases from J, with 8 bases between. For the CDR3, the DNA is TGTGCCAGCAGTTTAATAAGGGTCACCGGGGAGCTGTTTTTT. Protein sequence: CASSLIRVTGELFF.

About this clonotype itself: Given a much more abundant clone one base away, this may be a read error. The chain joins TRBV24-1 to TRBJ2-7; no reliable D call. The CDR3 runs 13 residues. The germline V gene encodes CDR1 KGHDR and CDR2 SFDVKD. The CDR3 DNA reads TGTGCCGCCAGTGATTTTAGAGGTTACGAGCAGTACTTC. The encoded protein is CAASDFRGYEQYF.